The T cell receptor beta chain under discussion was sequenced for a study of CD8+ T cells in alopecia areata. Those with alopecia areata gave lesional scalp punch biopsies and peripheral blood. Investigators isolated RNA and reverse transcribed it into cDNA to act as the sequencing template. Produced via immunoSEQ multiplex PCR; TCRdb's table is partial and in-frame only. The profile shows about 69,000 clones, roughly 57% of them singletons. The receptor was isolated from a human donor with alopecia areata. The specimen was CD8+ T cells sorted from blood, collected at week 0.

Here the CDR3 reads CASSSRTSVDQETQYF. The CDR3 DNA reads as TGTGCCAGCAGCTCCCGGACTAGCGTGGACCAAGAGACCCAGTACTTC. The chain joins TRBV7-9 to TRBJ2-5; 9 bases are a match to TRBD2. CDR1 SEHNR and CDR2 FQNEAQ come from the germline V gene (reference sequence). The length of the CDR3 is 16 residues. Trimming removed 4 bases from V and 0 bases from J; junction bases left unmatched: 6.